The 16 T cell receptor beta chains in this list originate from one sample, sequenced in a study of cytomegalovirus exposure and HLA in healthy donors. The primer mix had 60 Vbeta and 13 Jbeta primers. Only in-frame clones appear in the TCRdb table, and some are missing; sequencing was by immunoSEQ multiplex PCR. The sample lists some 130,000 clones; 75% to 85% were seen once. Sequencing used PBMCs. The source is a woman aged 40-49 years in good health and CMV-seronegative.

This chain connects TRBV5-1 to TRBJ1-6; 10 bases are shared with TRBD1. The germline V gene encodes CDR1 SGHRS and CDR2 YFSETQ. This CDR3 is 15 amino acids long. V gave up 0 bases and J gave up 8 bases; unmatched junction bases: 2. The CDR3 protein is CASSLGGTGDSPLHF. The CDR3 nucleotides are TGCGCCAGCAGCTTGGGAGGGACAGGGGATTCACCCCTCCACTTT.

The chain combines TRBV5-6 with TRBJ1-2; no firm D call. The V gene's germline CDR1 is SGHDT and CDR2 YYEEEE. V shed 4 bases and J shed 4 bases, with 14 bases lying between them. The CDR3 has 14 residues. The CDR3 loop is CASSTPSGSYGYTF. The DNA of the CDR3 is TGTGCCAGCAGCACCCCCTCAGGAAGCTATGGCTACACCTTC.

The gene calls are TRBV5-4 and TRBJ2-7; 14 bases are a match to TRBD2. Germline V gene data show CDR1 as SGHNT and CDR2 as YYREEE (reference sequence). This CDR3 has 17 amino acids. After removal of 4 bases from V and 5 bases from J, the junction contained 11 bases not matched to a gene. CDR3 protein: CASSPGTSGSSHNEQYF. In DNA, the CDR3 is TGTGCCAGCAGCCCCGGGACTAGCGGGAGTAGTCACAACGAGCAGTACTTC.

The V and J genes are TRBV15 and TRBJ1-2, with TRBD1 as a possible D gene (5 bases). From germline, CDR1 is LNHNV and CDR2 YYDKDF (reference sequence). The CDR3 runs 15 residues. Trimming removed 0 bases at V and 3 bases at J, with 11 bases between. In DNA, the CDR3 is TGTGCCACCAGCAGAGATATAGGGGTAGACTATGGCTACACCTTC. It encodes CATSRDIGVDYGYTF.

The CDR3 DNA reads TGTGCCAGCAGAAGCAGGGGGGCAACTAATGAAAAACTGTTTTTT. As protein: CASRSRGATNEKLFF. V and J are TRBV28 and TRBJ1-4; 7 bases fit TRBD1. Trimming cost V 6 bases and J 0 bases; bases outside gene matches: 4. The CDR3 sequence is 15 residues long. The germline V gene encodes CDR1 MDHEN and CDR2 SYDVKM. The complete variable domain, with remaining parts taken from reference TRBV28 and TRBJ1-4, reads DVKVTQSSRYLVKRTGEKVFLECVQDMDHENMFWYRQDPGLGLRLIYFSYDVKMKEKGDIPEGYSVSREKKERFSLILESASTNQTSMYLCASRSRGATNEKLFFGSGTQLSVL.

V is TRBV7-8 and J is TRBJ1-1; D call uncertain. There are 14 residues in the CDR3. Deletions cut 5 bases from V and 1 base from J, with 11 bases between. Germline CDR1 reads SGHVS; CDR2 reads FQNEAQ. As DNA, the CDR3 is TGTGCCAGCAGCCACTGGAGGCAGAACACTGAAGCTTTCTTT. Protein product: CASSHWRQNTEAFF.

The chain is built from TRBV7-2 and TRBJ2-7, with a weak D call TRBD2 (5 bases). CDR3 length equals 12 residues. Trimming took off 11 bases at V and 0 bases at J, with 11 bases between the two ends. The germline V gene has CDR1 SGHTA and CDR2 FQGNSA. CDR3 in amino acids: CACSRGSYEQYF. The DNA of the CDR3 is TGTGCCTGCTCCCGGGGCTCCTACGAGCAGTACTTC.

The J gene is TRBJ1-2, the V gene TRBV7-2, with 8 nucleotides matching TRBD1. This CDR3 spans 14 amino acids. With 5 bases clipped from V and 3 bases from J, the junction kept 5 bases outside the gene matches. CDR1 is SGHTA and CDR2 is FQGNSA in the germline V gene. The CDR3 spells CASSDRGVDYGYTF. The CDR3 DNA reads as TGTGCCAGCAGCGACAGGGGTGTGGACTATGGCTACACCTTC.

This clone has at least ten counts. The CDR3 DNA follows: TGCGCCAGCAGCTTGGAGGGGGTGTTTGCAACTAATGAAAAACTGTTTTTT. Protein sequence: CASSLEGVFATNEKLFF. The rearrangement uses TRBV5-1 and TRBJ1-4; the D gene is possibly TRBD1 (6 bases). The CDR3 sequence is 17 residues long. V lost 0 bases and J lost 0, with 12 bases in between. CDR1 and CDR2 (germline): SGHRS, YFSETQ.

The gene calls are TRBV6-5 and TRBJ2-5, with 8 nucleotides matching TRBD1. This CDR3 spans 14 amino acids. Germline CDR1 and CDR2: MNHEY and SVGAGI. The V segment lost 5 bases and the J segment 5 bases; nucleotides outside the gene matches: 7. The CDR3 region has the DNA TGTGCCAGCAGTCGACAGGGGTGGAGGGAGACCCAGTACTTC. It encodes CASSRQGWRETQYF.

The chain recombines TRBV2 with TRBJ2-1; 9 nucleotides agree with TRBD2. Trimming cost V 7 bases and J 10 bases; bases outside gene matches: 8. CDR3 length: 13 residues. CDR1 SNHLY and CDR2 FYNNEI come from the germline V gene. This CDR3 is CASTGLASWEQFF. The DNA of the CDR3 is TGTGCCAGCACGGGACTAGCTTCGTGGGAGCAGTTCTTC. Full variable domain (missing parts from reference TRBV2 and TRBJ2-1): EPEVTQTPSHQVTQMGQEVILRCVPISNHLYFYWYRQILGQKVEFLVSFYNNEISEKSEIFDDQFSVERPDGSNFTLKIRSTKLEDSAMYFCASTGLASWEQFFGPGTRLTVL.

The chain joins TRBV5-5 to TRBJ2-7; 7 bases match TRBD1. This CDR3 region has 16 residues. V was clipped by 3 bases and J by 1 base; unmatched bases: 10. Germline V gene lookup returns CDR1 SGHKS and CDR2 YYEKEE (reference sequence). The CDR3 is CASSSERSGGSYEQYF. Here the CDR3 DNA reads TGTGCCAGCAGCTCGGAGCGGTCAGGGGGTTCCTACGAGCAGTACTTC.

The CDR3 coding sequence is TGTGCCAGTAGTATCGGCGGGATGGGGGACAATGAGCAGTTCTTC. This translates into CASSIGGMGDNEQFF. The chain uses TRBV19 and TRBJ2-1; D is possibly TRBD2 (6 bases). Per germline, CDR1 LNHDA and CDR2 SQIVND (reference sequence). The germline V and J ends were trimmed by 3 bases and 5 bases, with 14 bases remaining between them. CDR3 size: 15 residues.

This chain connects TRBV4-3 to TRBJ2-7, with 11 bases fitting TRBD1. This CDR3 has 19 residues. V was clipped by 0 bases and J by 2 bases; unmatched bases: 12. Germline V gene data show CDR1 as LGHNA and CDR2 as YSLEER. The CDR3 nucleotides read TGCGCCAGCAGCCAAGAAAGGGTCCGGGACAGGGGGTTTACCTACGAGCAGTACTTC. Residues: CASSQERVRDRGFTYEQYF.

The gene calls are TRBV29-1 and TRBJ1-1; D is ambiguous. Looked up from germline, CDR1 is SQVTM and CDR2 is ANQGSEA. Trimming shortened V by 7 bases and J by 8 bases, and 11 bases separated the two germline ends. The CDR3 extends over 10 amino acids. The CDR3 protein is CSAWEVEAFF. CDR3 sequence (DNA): TGCAGCGCTTGGGAGGTCGAAGCTTTCTTT.

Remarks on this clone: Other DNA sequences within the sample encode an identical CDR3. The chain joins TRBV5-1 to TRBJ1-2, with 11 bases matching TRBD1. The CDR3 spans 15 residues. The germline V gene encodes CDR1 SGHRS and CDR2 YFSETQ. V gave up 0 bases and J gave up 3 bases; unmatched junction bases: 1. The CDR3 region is CASSLEGQGDYGYTF. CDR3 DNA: TGCGCCAGCAGCTTGGAGGGACAGGGGGACTATGGCTACACCTTC.